The 27 T cell receptor beta chains below come from one sample, sequenced in a study of T cells in Graves' hyperthyroidism and ophthalmopathy. Amplification yielded TCR beta CDR3 regions, with RNA transcripts as the source. HTBI primers were used for first-round RT-PCR of the TCR CDR3. TCRdb ran MiXCR on the multiplex PCR reads and lists one entry per CDR3 protein. This sample has about 400,000 distinct CDR3 sequences, with nearly 15% found just once. Sequencing was carried out using blood. The receptors were gathered from a woman between 55 and 75 years old with Graves' ophthalmopathy.

This clonotype was seen ten or more times. The chain has TRBV24-1 and TRBJ2-2; TRBD2 aligns across 11 bases. The CDR3 is made up of 18 amino acids. Germline V gene sequence: CDR1 KGHDR, CDR2 SFDVKD. V lost 2 bases and J lost 0; bases outside the gene matches: 4. This chain's CDR3 is CATSDSQTSGANTGELFF. The DNA for the CDR3 is TGTGCCACCAGTGATTCGCAGACTAGCGGGGCGAACACCGGGGAGCTGTTTTTT.

This clonotype was recorded many times. V usage is TRBV2 and J usage is TRBJ2-2, with D uncertain. The CDR3 covers 12 residues. V lost 7 bases and J 2 bases, leaving 5 bases between the germline ends. Germline CDR1 reads SNHLY; CDR2 reads FYNNEI. CDR3 sequence reads: CASTLNTGELFF. DNA of the CDR3: TGTGCCAGCACCCTCAACACCGGGGAGCTGTTTTTT.

The chain employs TRBV29-1 and TRBJ1-2, with D possibly matching TRBD1 (5 bases). The germline gives CDR1 SQVTM, CDR2 ANQGSEA. Trimming left V 5 bases short and J 0 bases short, with 7 bases between. CDR3 length: 12 residues. CDR3 protein: CSVQGANYGYTF. CDR3 coding DNA: TGCAGCGTTCAGGGAGCTAACTATGGCTACACCTTC.

In this sample, this clonotype turned up many times. The chain links TRBV6-1 to TRBJ1-2, with D uncertain. Looked up from germline, CDR1 is MNHNS and CDR2 is SASEGT. Trimming pared 5 bases from V and 5 bases from J, leaving 12 bases between. CDR3 size: 13 residues. The CDR3 DNA sequence: TGTGCCAGCAGTCCCCCGGGGTGGTATGGCTACACCTTC. Protein sequence: CASSPPGWYGYTF.

This clonotype was counted between two and nine times. The V and J genes are TRBV6-5 and TRBJ1-4, with 8 nucleotides matching TRBD1. The V gene end was trimmed by 2 bases and the J gene end by 7 bases; junction bases not matched to a gene: 6. CDR1 and CDR2 (germline): MNHEY, SVGAGI. The length of the CDR3 is 15 residues. Here the CDR3 DNA reads TGTGCCAGCAGTTACCTAGGACAGGGAGGTGAAAAACTGTTTTTT. This translates into CASSYLGQGGEKLFF.

This clonotype was observed at least ten times. This chain joins TRBV12-3 or TRBV12-4 and TRBJ2-1; 7 nucleotides align to TRBD2. The V and J ends lost 6 bases and 1 base, in that order; junction bases with no gene match: 6. The CDR3 is made up of 15 amino acids. CDR3 DNA: TGTGCCAGCAGACGGACGGGAGGATCCTACAATGAGCAGTTCTTC. Its translation is CASRRTGGSYNEQFF.

The chain uses TRBV6-1 and TRBJ2-1, with D tentatively TRBD1 (6 bases). This CDR3 has 16 amino acids. Germline values: CDR1 MNHNS, CDR2 SASEGT. The ends were cut back, 7 bases at V and 9 bases at J, with 25 bases in the middle. The CDR3 spells CASKPTGSGGIGEQFF. In nucleotides, the CDR3 is TGTGCCAGCAAACCCACAGGGAGTGGCGGTATAGGTGAGCAGTTCTTC.

This clonotype was counted a few times. This sequence joins TRBV20-1 and TRBJ2-5; 9 nucleotides match TRBD1. The CDR3 sequence is 12 residues long. Trimming took 5 bases from V and 6 from J; bases not matched to a gene: 4. Germline V lookup: CDR1 DFQATT, CDR2 SNEGSKA (reference sequence). CDR3 bases: TGCAGTGCTGGGGACAGGGTCCAGACCCAGTACTTC. Translated, it gives CSAGDRVQTQYF.

This clonotype was observed at least ten times. The chain recombines TRBV5-1 with TRBJ2-5, with 7 bases matching TRBD1. Germline V gene lookup returns CDR1 SGHRS and CDR2 YFSETQ. The CDR3 runs to 14 residues. Trimming took 4 bases from V and 2 from J; bases not matched to a gene: 5. The CDR3 region has the DNA TGCGCCAGCAGCCCATGGGGACAGCAAGAGACCCAGTACTTC. Its protein product is CASSPWGQQETQYF.

The rearrangement uses TRBV5-1 and TRBJ1-5, with D uncertain. V was clipped by 2 bases and J by 1 base, with 4 bases between them. Germline V lookup: CDR1 SGHRS, CDR2 YFSETQ. The CDR3 has 13 residues. CDR3 residues: CASSLMSNQPQHF. CDR3 DNA: TGCGCCAGCAGCTTAATGAGCAATCAGCCCCAGCATTTT.

The sample holds many counts of this clonotype. This sequence joins TRBV28 and TRBJ2-5; D possibly corresponds to TRBD1 (6 bases). CDR3 length: 14 amino acids. The germline V and J ends were trimmed by 5 bases and 5 bases, with 15 bases remaining between them. Germline V gene lookup returns CDR1 MDHEN and CDR2 SYDVKM. The CDR3, as DNA: TGTGCCAGCAGTCACACACAGGGATGGGAGACCCAGTACTTC. This gives the protein CASSHTQGWETQYF. Drawing the rest from reference TRBV28 and TRBJ2-5, the complete variable domain is DVKVTQSSRYLVKRTGEKVFLECVQDMDHENMFWYRQDPGLGLRLIYFSYDVKMKEKGDIPEGYSVSREKKERFSLILESASTNQTSMYLCASSHTQGWETQYFGPGTRLLVL.

This clonotype was picked up many times. This chain uses TRBV20-1 with TRBJ1-2, with D possibly being TRBD1 (6 bases). With 5 bases removed from V and 8 bases from J, the gap between germline ends came to 27 bases. Germline lookup yields CDR1 DFQATT and CDR2 SNEGSKA (reference sequence). There are 16 residues in the CDR3. The CDR3 is CSASNRATSSRGGYTF. CDR3 nucleotide sequence: TGCAGTGCTTCGAACAGGGCTACATCGAGCCGAGGAGGCTACACCTTC.

This clonotype was counted many times. This chain uses TRBV28 with TRBJ2-5, with 7 bases that match TRBD1. In germline, CDR1 is MDHEN, CDR2 SYDVKM. This CDR3 is built from 14 residues. V was pared by 5 bases and J by 1 base, with 4 bases of the junction left unmatched. The CDR3 DNA is TGTGCCAGCAGTCAAACAGGGGCCCAAGAGACCCAGTACTTC. Protein product: CASSQTGAQETQYF.

This clonotype came up a few times. The J gene is TRBJ1-5, the V gene TRBV28; 7 bases line up with TRBD1. With V trimmed by 1 base and J by 2 bases, 5 bases remained unmatched. Germline CDR1 and CDR2: MDHEN and SYDVKM. There are 16 residues in the CDR3. DNA for the CDR3: TGTGCCAGCAGTTTATTTAACAGGGGAGGCAATCAGCCCCAGCATTTT. This encodes CASSLFNRGGNQPQHF.

As DNA, the CDR3 is TGTGCCAGCAGTTACCCGGGAGGGCCGCCAGATACGCAGTATTTT. Translated, it gives CASSYPGGPPDTQYF. J is TRBJ2-3 and V is TRBV6-6, with 8 bases aligning to TRBD2. V trimming: 2 bases; J trimming: 4 bases; junction bases outside the gene matches: 5. Per germline, CDR1 MNHNY and CDR2 SVGAGI (reference sequence). This CDR3 contains 15 residues.

The rearrangement links TRBV28 to TRBJ1-5; the D gene is possibly TRBD1 (6 bases). V was shortened by 0 bases and J by 5 bases, with 14 bases between the two germline ends. The germline gives CDR1 MDHEN, CDR2 SYDVKM. The length of the CDR3 is 16 residues. The CDR3 region is CASSLWGGAPHQPQHF. CDR3 coding DNA: TGTGCCAGCAGTTTATGGGGGGGGGCCCCTCATCAGCCCCAGCATTTT. Variable domain in full (rest from reference TRBV28 and TRBJ1-5): DVKVTQSSRYLVKRTGEKVFLECVQDMDHENMFWYRQDPGLGLRLIYFSYDVKMKEKGDIPEGYSVSREKKERFSLILESASTNQTSMYLCASSLWGGAPHQPQHFGDGTRLSIL.

This clonotype was counted ten times or more. J is TRBJ2-1 and V is TRBV3-1; D not certain. The V end was cut by 0 bases, the J end by 4 bases, with 4 bases between. Per germline, CDR1 LGHDT and CDR2 YNNKEL (reference sequence). The CDR3 is 13 residues long. The chain's CDR3 is CASSQDLYNEQFF. Written as DNA, the CDR3 is TGTGCCAGCAGCCAAGATCTTTACAATGAGCAGTTCTTC.

The chain recombines TRBV19 with TRBJ2-6, with a possible D match to TRBD2 (5 bases). Trimming stripped 7 bases from V and 1 base from J, with 14 bases between. The CDR3 is 16 residues long. Germline CDR1 LNHDA, CDR2 SQIVND (reference sequence). The CDR3 loop is CASKSGSASGANVLTF. The CDR3 nucleotides are TGTGCCAGTAAGAGTGGTAGCGCGTCTGGGGCCAACGTCCTGACTTTC.

There are many counts of this clonotype. The chain has TRBV5-1 and TRBJ1-1; 8 bases fit TRBD1. This CDR3 contains 14 residues. Germline CDR1 SGHRS, CDR2 YFSETQ. V shed 0 bases and J 5 bases; nucleotides not matched to a gene: 3. The CDR3 DNA follows: TGCGCCAGCAGCTTGGTACAGGGGGGAACTGAAGCTTTCTTT. Protein sequence: CASSLVQGGTEAFF. Filled out from reference TRBV5-1 and TRBJ1-1, the complete variable domain reads KAGVTQTPRYLIKTRGQQVTLSCSPISGHRSVSWYQQTPGQGLQFLFEYFSETQRNKGNFPGRFSGRQFSNSRSEMNVSTLELGDSALYLCASSLVQGGTEAFFGQGTRLTVV.

V and J are TRBV6-2 or TRBV6-3 and TRBJ2-2; no definite D call. Germline V gene lookup returns CDR1 MNHEY and CDR2 SVGEGT. The CDR3 consists of 15 residues. Trimming cost V 7 bases and J 4 bases, with 16 bases left between them. CDR3 protein: CASTQRVAATGELFF. DNA of the CDR3: TGTGCCAGCACCCAACGGGTAGCAGCCACCGGGGAGCTGTTTTTT.

This clonotype was recorded a few times. The genes are TRBV27 and TRBJ2-1; 7 nucleotides match TRBD1. The CDR3 sequence is 14 residues long. V shed 6 bases and J 9 bases; nucleotides not matched to a gene: 11. Germline loops: CDR1 MNHEY, CDR2 SMNVEV (reference sequence). The CDR3 loop reads CASSPDRVVGEQFF. The CDR3 DNA is TGTGCCAGCAGCCCTGACAGGGTCGTCGGTGAGCAGTTCTTC.

This clonotype was picked up many times. V usage is TRBV28 and J usage is TRBJ2-4; 11 positions agree with TRBD1. The germline V gene has CDR1 MDHEN and CDR2 SYDVKM. The CDR3 is 16 amino acids. With V trimmed by 8 bases and J by 3 bases, 9 bases remained unmatched. The CDR3 spells CASGTGGLAGKNIQYF. CDR3 sequence (DNA): TGTGCCAGCGGGACAGGGGGATTAGCGGGCAAAAACATTCAGTACTTC.

This clonotype has ten or more counts. CDR3 DNA: TGCGCCAGCAGCTTCAGGGGAGTAGACACCGGGGAGCTGTTTTTT. Its protein product is CASSFRGVDTGELFF. The V call is TRBV5-1, the J call TRBJ2-2, with TRBD1 as a possible D gene (6 bases). This CDR3 comprises 15 residues. Germline CDR1 SGHRS, CDR2 YFSETQ. Trimming stripped 2 bases from V and 3 bases from J, with 11 bases between.

This clonotype was found a few times. The V and J genes are TRBV18 and TRBJ2-4; no firm D call. Trimming cost V 2 bases and J 0 bases, with 14 bases left between them. Germline loops: CDR1 KGHSH, CDR2 LQKENI. CDR3 size: 17 residues. DNA for the CDR3: TGTGCCAGCTCACCAGCGGTCCAGATCCTAGCCAAAAACATTCAGTACTTC. As protein: CASSPAVQILAKNIQYF.

The chain recombines TRBV20-1 with TRBJ2-7; 8 positions match TRBD2. The CDR3 spans 13 residues. With V trimmed by 6 bases and J by 6 bases, 10 bases remained unmatched. Germline V gene data show CDR1 as DFQATT and CDR2 as SNEGSKA (reference sequence). The CDR3 is CSARSGLAGEQYF. The CDR3 bases are TGCAGTGCGAGAAGTGGACTAGCAGGCGAGCAGTACTTC.

This clonotype was recorded many times. This chain joins TRBV5-1 and TRBJ2-1; a possible D gene is TRBD2 (6 bases). The CDR3 runs to 13 residues. Trimming cost V 4 bases and J 8 bases, with 13 bases left between them. Germline loops: CDR1 SGHRS, CDR2 YFSETQ. CDR3: CASSRRRDHEQFF. CDR3 nucleotides: TGCGCCAGCAGCCGGAGGCGGGACCATGAGCAGTTCTTC.

This clonotype was seen at least ten times. This chain connects TRBV3-1 to TRBJ2-2, with TRBD2 as a possible D gene (5 bases). The CDR3 length is 16 residues. V shed 0 bases and J shed 4 bases, with 12 bases lying between them. Germline CDR1 reads LGHDT; CDR2 reads YNNKEL (reference sequence). CDR3 region: CASSQEGGSGTGELFF. CDR3 coding DNA: TGTGCCAGCAGCCAAGAAGGCGGGTCGGGCACCGGGGAGCTGTTTTTT.